This T cell receptor beta chain was sequenced in a study of identical twins. In the case of this clonotype: The antigen is unknown.

One entry per CDR3 protein results from TCRdb running MiXCR on the 5' RACE reads. The data contain around 650,000 distinct CDR3 sequences, under 8.5% of them singletons. Points from the study as a whole: Out-of-frame TCR alpha sharing observed in monozygotic twins exceeded model estimates. The degree of excess twin sharing was weaker in beta out-of-frame sequences. Partly confounded zero-insertion analyses could result from invariant MAIT and iNKT cells.

V was clipped by 6 bases and J by 7 bases; unmatched bases: 11. The CDR3 length is 15 residues. CDR1 is SGHAT, CDR2 FQNNGV, per germline. These data were likewise used in another study, on yellow fever vaccine responses in identical twins.

V usage is TRBV11-2 and J usage is TRBJ2-7; TRBD2 aligns across 11 bases. The material sequenced was PBMCs. The receptor's source is a woman aged 18 to 35 in good health. DNA for the CDR3: TGTGCCAGCAGTCTAGCGGGAGGCCTATCAGGGGAGCAGTACTTC. It yields the protein CASSLAGGLSGEQYF. The variable domain in full, with the rest retrieved from reference TRBV11-2 and TRBJ2-7, is EAGVAQSPRYKIIEKRQSVAFWCNPISGHATLYWYQQILGQGPKLLIQFQNNGVVDDSQLPKDRFSAERLKGVDSTLKIQPAKLEDSAVYLCASSLAGGLSGEQYFGPGTRLTVT.